These T cell receptor beta chains were read from a single sample in a study of T-cell memory formation after mild COVID-19. TCRdb used MiXCR to reprocess the 5' RACE reads, holding one entry per CDR3 protein. The repertoire holds just under 150,000 distinct CDR3 sequences, with 6% to 7% as singletons. Sequencing used PBMCs or a T cell subset sorted from them (not recorded which). These receptors were collected from an adult woman who had mild COVID-19 (a few samples of this study predate the infection). Cell type and time point are not known. Both conserved end residues are part of each CDR3. The order of the fields is J gene, clone size, D gene, V gene, CDR3 DNA, CDR3 protein. A D gene is named only where the DNA matches it firmly. Not every row has a clone size; where given, it reads once, few, many or a size class.

>TRBJ2-1|few|TRBD2|TRBV5-4
TGTGCCAGCAGCCAAAGCGGGACTTACAATGAGCAGTTCTTC
CASSQSGTYNEQFF
>TRBJ1-5|many|.|TRBV7-9
TGTGCCAGCAGCAACCAGGGTGCACAACAGCCCCAGCATTTT
CASSNQGAQQPQHF
>TRBJ1-1|few|TRBD1|TRBV7-9
TGTGCCAGCAGCTCCCCTCCCGGGACAGGGGTCACTGAAGCTTTCTTT
CASSSPPGTGVTEAFF
>TRBJ2-3|.|.|TRBV2
TGTGCCAGCAGTTCTGACGATACGCAGTATTTT
CASSSDDTQYF
>TRBJ2-3|.|.|TRBV5-6
TGTGCCAGCAGCTTCCTAGCCCAAGATACGCAGTATTTT
CASSFLAQDTQYF
>TRBJ1-5|.|.|TRBV5-1
TGCGCCAGCAGCTTGGAGGGTAATGGCAATCAGCCCCAGCATTTT
CASSLEGNGNQPQHF
>TRBJ2-2|.|.|TRBV11-2
TGTGCCAGCAGCTACCCGGGCGGGGAGCTGTTTTTT
CASSYPGGELFF
>TRBJ1-6|.|TRBD1|TRBV5-1
TGCGCCAGCAGCTCCAGACAGGGGAGCTCCTATAATTCACCCCTCCACTTT
CASSSRQGSSYNSPLHF
>TRBJ1-1|.|.|TRBV7-9
TGTGCCAGCAGTCGGGTTTGGGGAAAGAACACTGAAGCTTTCTTT
CASSRVWGKNTEAFF
>TRBJ2-1|.|TRBD2|TRBV19
TGTGCCAGTAGTAAAAGGGGTTCCGGACTAGAAGACAATGAGCAGTTCTTC
CASSKRGSGLEDNEQFF
>TRBJ1-1|many|.|TRBV6-1
TGTGCCAGCAGGGGGGGACCCCCAAGGAACACTGAAGCTTTCTTT
CASRGGPPRNTEAFF
>TRBJ2-7|few|TRBD2|TRBV12-3/TRBV12-4
TGTGCCAGCAGTTTAGGGAGCGGGAAGTACGAGCAGTACTTC
CASSLGSGKYEQYF
>TRBJ2-7|many|.|TRBV5-1
TGCGCCAGCAGCCAGGACAGCCAGAACCCCTACGAGCAGTACTTC
CASSQDSQNPYEQYF
>TRBJ2-1|many|.|TRBV5-4
TGTGCCAGCAGCTTGGAGGTACCGGGGGCTGGGAACAATGAGCAGTTCTTC
CASSLEVPGAGNNEQFF
>TRBJ1-1|many|.|TRBV20-1
TGCAGTGCTCAACCTAGACCTAACACTGAAGCTTTCTTT
CSAQPRPNTEAFF
>TRBJ1-3|few|.|TRBV30
TGTGCCTGGAGGTTAAGCTCTGGAAACACCATATATTTT
CAWRLSSGNTIYF
>TRBJ2-3|.|TRBD2|TRBV12-3/TRBV12-4
TGTGCCAGCAGTCCGGGGGGGGGTACAGATACGCAGTATTTT
CASSPGGGTDTQYF
>TRBJ2-2|many|.|TRBV27
TGTGCCAGCAGTTTATCTCTAGGTCGGGGGGCCGGCGGGGAGCTGTTTTTT
CASSLSLGRGAGGELFF
>TRBJ1-5|few|.|TRBV12-3/TRBV12-4
TGTGCCAGCAGTTACTCGGGGGCGGACAATCAGCCCCAGCATTTT
CASSYSGADNQPQHF
>TRBJ2-3|many|TRBD2|TRBV4-2
TGTGCCAGCAGCCAAGGGCTAGCGGGAGCGGATACGCAGTATTTT
CASSQGLAGADTQYF
>TRBJ1-2|many|.|TRBV6-5
TGTGCCAGCACCCCGCAGACAGCTTATGGGAGCTACACCTTC
CASTPQTAYGSYTF
>TRBJ2-7|many|.|TRBV7-9
TGTCCGCTCCCCAGGGATCGATCCTACGAGCAGTACTTC
CPLPRDRSYEQYF
>TRBJ2-1|.|TRBD2|TRBV4-2
TGTGCCAGCAGCCTAACCGGGACTAGCGGGGTCCGCAATGAGCAGTTCTTC
CASSLTGTSGVRNEQFF
>TRBJ1-4|.|.|TRBV20-1
TGCAGTGCTAGTCTCGGGGGTAATGAAAAACTGTTTTTT
CSASLGGNEKLFF
>TRBJ2-2|.|.|TRBV12-3/TRBV12-4
TGTGCCAGCAATCCGGGGCGCGGTAGCACCGGGGAGCTGTTTTTT
CASNPGRGSTGELFF
>TRBJ2-6|many|.|TRBV7-2
TGTGCCAGCAGCCCGAGCTCTGGGGCCAACGTCCTGACTTTC
CASSPSSGANVLTF
>TRBJ2-1|many|.|TRBV4-2
TGTGCCAGCAGCCAAGATGCCAGGCCAAGCTCCTACAATGAGCAGTTCTTC
CASSQDARPSSYNEQFF
>TRBJ1-2|few|TRBD1|TRBV3-1
TGTGCCAGCGCCAACCTTGGAACAGGGGTTAACTATGGCTACACCTTC
CASANLGTGVNYGYTF
>TRBJ2-2|few|.|TRBV29-1
TGCAGCGTTGAAGATCAAGGGGTTTCGGCCGGGGAGCTGTTTTTT
CSVEDQGVSAGELFF
>TRBJ2-7|few|.|TRBV7-7
TGTGCTAGCAGCCCAGGCCCGGGTTCCTACGAGCAGTACTTC
CASSPGPGSYEQYF
>TRBJ2-3|few|.|TRBV4-3
TGCGCCAGCAGCCAAGGAAACGCGGCAGATACGCAGTATTTT
CASSQGNAADTQYF
>TRBJ2-7|.|TRBD1|TRBV7-9
TGTGCCAGCAGCGCGGACAGGGGCACCTACGAGCAGTACTTC
CASSADRGTYEQYF
>TRBJ2-3|few|.|TRBV2
TGTGCCAGCTCCCCTTTCATAGATACGCAGTATTTT
CASSPFIDTQYF
>TRBJ1-4|few|TRBD1|TRBV29-1
TGCAGCGTCAGGGGGCGCGGACATGAAAAACTGTTTTTT
CSVRGRGHEKLFF
>TRBJ1-6|many|.|TRBV6-5
TGTGCCAGCAGGACCCGGGACAACTACTCACCCCTCCACTTT
CASRTRDNYSPLHF
>TRBJ2-7|many|TRBD1|TRBV9
TGTGCCAGCAGCAGAGGACAGGGGGCCTACGAGCAGTACTTC
CASSRGQGAYEQYF
>TRBJ2-5|many|.|TRBV10-3
TGTGCCATCAGTGAAATTCTGTATGAGACCCAGTACTTC
CAISEILYETQYF
>TRBJ2-7|.|TRBD2|TRBV23-1
TGCGCCAGCGGGAGGGGAGGACCGCAGACCGACCCCTACGAGCAGTACTTC
CASGRGGPQTDPYEQYF
>TRBJ1-5|.|.|TRBV12-3/TRBV12-4
TGTGCCAGCAGTTTAGATGGAGGTCGCGGCAATCAGCCCCAGCATTTT
CASSLDGGRGNQPQHF
>TRBJ2-1|many|.|TRBV7-9
TGTGCCAGCAGCCCGGCCCGGGTCAATGAGCAGTTCTTC
CASSPARVNEQFF
>TRBJ1-5|.|TRBD1|TRBV6-5
TGTGCCAGCAGGGCGGGACAGGCGCTCAATCAGCCCCAGCATTTT
CASRAGQALNQPQHF